This T cell receptor beta chain was recorded in a study of post-analysis software for immune sequencing data. Study-wide background: Recorded subtypes: relapsing-remitting, secondary progressive, progressive-relapsing; some patients unannotated. Findings of the study overall: Batch-mates among the samples co-clustered strongly by F measure. Patients had higher frequencies than controls of roughly five TRBV segments, including TRBV5-6, TRBV5-1 and TRBV20-1. People with multiple sclerosis had a significantly lower normalized Chao1 diversity than controls did.

Researchers reported that TCR beta cDNA libraries carried unique molecular identifiers. Out of roughly 0.85 to 11 million T cells, about 510,000 cDNA molecules were generated. TCRdb reanalysed the PCR reads using MiXCR and keeps one entry per CDR3 protein. The sample records just over 250,000 distinct CDR3 sequences, 36% being singletons. In the case of this clonotype: Its specificity is unknown. At one of its ends the junction is not consistent with the germline gene, which may arise from a read error.

The CDR3 has 14 residues. Input material: blood. The chain employs TRBV12-3 or TRBV12-4 and TRBJ1-4; 9 nucleotides line up with TRBD1. This TCR was recovered from a girl aged 5 to 17 with multiple sclerosis. In DNA, the CDR3 is TGTGTCAGCAGTCTAGGGACAGGGAATGAAAAACGGTTTTTT. The encoded protein is CVSSLGTGNEKRFF.